This T cell receptor (beta chain) was documented in a study of cytomegalovirus exposure and HLA in healthy donors. Overall study findings and caveats: Roughly 170 TCR beta chains were listed as cytomegalovirus-associated. Sequencing likely caused a cluster of highly shared sequence variants. Later analysis placed DRB1 highest and HLA-C lowest in TCR association rates, which differed by HLA locus.

The donors were healthy bone marrow donors. With respect to this clone: Its antigen is not known.

60 Vbeta and 13 Jbeta primers were used in PCR. This table comes from immunoSEQ multiplex PCR, and its TCRdb copy is limited to in-frame clones, with some not included. The repertoire consists of more than 90,000 clones, with approximately 89% occurring once and the leading ten covering approximately 3.6%. The CDR3 covers 11 residues. The sequencing input was PBMCs. The receptor comes from a man aged 25 to 40 in good health and CMV-seronegative. J is TRBJ2-5 and V is TRBV7-5; the table calls TRBD1, which could not be checked here. TRBV7-5 corresponds to a pseudogene. The CDR3 DNA reads TGTGCCAGCAGAATGCAAGAGACCCAGTACTTC. Translating it yields CASRMQETQYF.